A selection of T cell receptor beta chains follows, all from one sample in a study of shared clonotypes between healthy human individuals. Sequenced by immunoSEQ multiplex PCR; TCRdb stores in-frame clones only, minus some. The data contain over 2,000,000 clones, roughly 93% of them seen just once; the ten biggest clones take up about 1.6%. Sequenced input: naive CD8+ T cells from PBMCs. The receptor source for this set is a man between 18 and 29 years old in good health. Some clones in this sample may be carry-over from other donors' samples. CDR3s include the opening cysteine and the closing phenylalanine or tryptophan. The order of the fields is clone size, D gene, J gene, V gene, CDR3 length, CDR3 DNA, CDR3 protein. D genes are given only for firm matches. Part of the rows lack a size; the others show once, few, many or a class for expanded clones.

. | TRBD2 | TRBJ2-3 | TRBV29-1 | 17 | TGCAGCGTTGAAGCCGGAGGGACTACGCTCTGGGCAGATACGCAGTATTTT | CSVEAGGTTLWADTQYF
. | . | TRBJ1-5 | TRBV7-9 | 14 | TGTGCCAGCAGCCAAACGTTCAGCAATCAGCCCCAGCATTTT | CASSQTFSNQPQHF
. | . | TRBJ2-1 | TRBV29-1 | 15 | TGCAGCGTTGAAGGGGGGCAGGGCGACTACAATGAGCAGTTCTTC | CSVEGGQGDYNEQFF
. | . | TRBJ2-2 | TRBV9 | 15 | TGTGCCAGCAGCGCGGGGACACTTAACACCGGGGAGCTGTTTTTT | CASSAGTLNTGELFF
. | . | TRBJ1-5 | TRBV28 | 15 | TGTGCCAGCAGTTACACTGGGAGGAGAGGACAGCCCCAGCATTTT | CASSYTGRRGQPQHF
. | . | TRBJ2-7 | TRBV19 | 12 | TGTGCCAGTAGCTCCAGCTCCTACGAGCAGTACTTC | CASSSSSYEQYF
. | . | TRBJ1-2 | TRBV5-1 | 16 | TGCGCCAGCAGCTTGGAGGGGCAGGGGACTAACTATGGCTACACCTTC | CASSLEGQGTNYGYTF
. | TRBD1 | TRBJ1-5 | TRBV7-6 | 14 | TGTGCCAGCAGCTCTACAGGGGGCGGTGAGCCCCAGCATTTT | CASSSTGGGEPQHF
once | . | TRBJ2-2 | TRBV6-5 | 16 | TGTGCCAGCAGTTACTCGTGGCAGGGGAACACCGGGGAGCTGTTTTTT | CASSYSWQGNTGELFF
. | . | TRBJ2-7 | TRBV27 | 12 | TGTGCCAGCAGTTTATCGGTCTACGAGCAGTACTTC | CASSLSVYEQYF
. | TRBD1 | TRBJ2-1 | TRBV5-1 | 14 | TGCGCCAGCTGGACCAGGGACAGGGGCGATGAGCAGTTCTTC | CASWTRDRGDEQFF
. | TRBD2 | TRBJ2-7 | TRBV7-9 | 15 | TGTGCCAGCAGCCTCGGGGGGACCGCGGGTTACGAGCAGTACTTC | CASSLGGTAGYEQYF
. | . | TRBJ1-1 | TRBV9 | 15 | TGTGCCAGCAGCCCAATAGCCGCGGCGTTCACTGAAGCTTTCTTT | CASSPIAAAFTEAFF
. | TRBD2 | TRBJ2-7 | TRBV4-1 | 19 | TGCGCCAGCAGCCAAGAGAGGTTGGCTGGACTAGTTTGTCCCTACGAGCAGTACTTC | CASSQERLAGLVCPYEQYF
. | TRBD1 | TRBJ2-7 | TRBV4-1 | 16 | TGCGCCAGCAGCCGAGCGAGCAGGGGGCGTCGGTACGAGCAGTACTTC | CASSRASRGRRYEQYF
. | . | TRBJ1-5 | TRBV15 | 14 | TGTGCCACCAGTAGGACAGACAGTAATCAGCCCCAGCATTTT | CATSRTDSNQPQHF
. | TRBD1 | TRBJ2-7 | TRBV6-5 | 14 | TGTGCCAGCAGTCCGGACAGGGACGAATACGAGCAGTACTTC | CASSPDRDEYEQYF
. | . | TRBJ2-6 | TRBV7-3 | 17 | TGTGCCAGCAGCGAGAGGGATTGGGGCTCTGGGGCCAACGTCCTGACTTTC | CASSERDWGSGANVLTF
. | TRBD1 | TRBJ2-7 | TRBV4-3 | 15 | TGCGCCAGCAGCCAAAGTCGGGACAGGGCCTACGAGCAGTACTTC | CASSQSRDRAYEQYF
. | . | TRBJ2-6 | TRBV9 | 19 | TGTGCCAGCAGCGGTACCCACCGGGTAACTACCTCTGGGGCCAACGTCCTGACTTTC | CASSGTHRVTTSGANVLTF